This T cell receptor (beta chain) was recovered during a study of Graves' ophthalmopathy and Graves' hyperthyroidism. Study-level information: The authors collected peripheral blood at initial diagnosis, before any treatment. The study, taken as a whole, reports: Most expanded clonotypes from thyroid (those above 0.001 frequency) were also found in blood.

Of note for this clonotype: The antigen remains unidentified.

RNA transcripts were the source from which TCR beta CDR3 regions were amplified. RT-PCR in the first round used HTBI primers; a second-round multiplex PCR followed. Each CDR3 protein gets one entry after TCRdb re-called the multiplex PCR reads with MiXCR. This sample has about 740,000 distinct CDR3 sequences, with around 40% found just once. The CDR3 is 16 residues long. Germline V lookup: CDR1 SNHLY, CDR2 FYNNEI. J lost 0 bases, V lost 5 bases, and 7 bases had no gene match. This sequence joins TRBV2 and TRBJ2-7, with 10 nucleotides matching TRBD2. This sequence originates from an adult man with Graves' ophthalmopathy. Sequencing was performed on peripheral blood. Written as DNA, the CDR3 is TGTGCCAGCAGTTTCCCCGGGACTAGCGTCTCCTACGAGCAGTACTTC. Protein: CASSFPGTSVSYEQYF. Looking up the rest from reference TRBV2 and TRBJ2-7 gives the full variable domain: EPEVTQTPSHQVTQMGQEVILRCVPISNHLYFYWYRQILGQKVEFLVSFYNNEISEKSEIFDDQFSVERPDGSNFTLKIRSTKLEDSAMYFCASSFPGTSVSYEQYFGPGTRLTVT.